The 31 T cell receptor beta chains reported below all come from one sample, sequenced in a study of regulatory T cells in long-lasting Graves disease (dated by TCRdb to the early 2020s). The intended sense of this specimen's time point label: newly diagnosed GD, antithyroid drugs for less than 3 months. For both TCR sequencing and RNA sequencing, RNA was extracted from PBMCs in TRIzol. Library prep was done by multiplex PCR. Sequencing used an Illumina HiSeq 4000. To build TCR beta libraries, CDR3 regions were amplified by Arm-PCR using iRepertoire HTBI primers. TCRdb itself trimmed the public reads at Q25 with fastp, ran MiXCR and retained productive beta chains. Rows with a matching CDR3 protein are joined into one entry that keeps the most common DNA and genes. Present in this sample are about 610,000 distinct CDR3 sequences, approximately 16% of which were seen just once. 9.5% to 15% of the sample lies in the top ten.

A further study also used this sample, focusing on T cells in Graves' hyperthyroidism and ophthalmopathy.

Sequences were derived from peripheral blood mononuclear cells (PBMCs), sampled at new diagnosis, from a patient treated with antithyroid drugs. These receptors were taken from a young man with Graves disease. Donor details come from another sample of the same person, matched by shared clones.

With respect to this clonotype: A read error may explain this, as a much larger clone is one base away. J is TRBJ2-3 and V is TRBV6-2 or TRBV6-3, with TRBD2 matching over 9 bases. The V and J ends lost 2 bases and 1 base, in that order; junction bases with no gene match: 4. The CDR3 contains 16 residues. Germline CDR1 reads MNHEY; CDR2 reads SVGEGT. The CDR3 nucleotides read TGTGCCAGCAGTTACCGGGCGGGAGGGGGCACAGATACGCAGTATTTT. Translated: CASSYRAGGGTDTQYF.

As regards this clonotype: The conserved closing phenylalanine or tryptophan is absent in this CDR3, likely reflecting a read error. The CDR3 here is CSARGLASETQYS. The CDR3 DNA sequence: TGCAGTGCTAGAGGACTAGCGAGCGAGACCCAGTACTCC. This chain links TRBV20-1 with TRBJ2-5, with 8 nucleotides matching TRBD2. With V trimmed by 1 base and J by 5 bases, 3 bases remained unmatched. CDR1 and CDR2 (germline): DFQATT, SNEGSKA (reference sequence). The CDR3 loop spans 13 amino acids.

This clonotype was detected a few times. This clone may be a read error of a much larger clone one base away. CDR3 sequence reads: CASSSGVRGGNYDTQYF. The DNA for the CDR3 is TGTGCCAGCAGTTCAGGCGTTCGGGGGGGGAATTACGATACGCAGTATTTT. The chain combines TRBV28 with TRBJ2-3, with 8 bases aligning to TRBD2. V shed 4 bases and J 6 bases; nucleotides not matched to a gene: 15. The CDR3 has 17 amino acids. Germline CDR1 reads MDHEN; CDR2 reads SYDVKM.

J is TRBJ1-2 and V is TRBV7-9; D unresolved. This CDR3 spans 16 amino acids. Looked up from germline, CDR1 is SEHNR and CDR2 is FQNEAQ (reference sequence). The germline V and J ends were trimmed by 1 base and 8 bases, with 20 bases remaining between them. CDR3 loop: CASSLGREVKFFGYTF. The CDR3 coding sequence is TGTGCCAGCAGCTTAGGAAGGGAGGTAAAATTCTTCGGCTACACCTTC.

The chain links TRBV14 to TRBJ1-1; D unresolved. This CDR3 has 14 amino acids. The germline V and J ends were trimmed by 0 bases and 3 bases, with 8 bases remaining between them. Germline lookup yields CDR1 SGHDN and CDR2 FVKESK. In DNA form, the CDR3 reads TGTGCCAGCAGCCAAGAATTCCGGGACACTGAAGCTTTCTTT. It encodes CASSQEFRDTEAFF.

This clonotype has a count of ten or more. The chain has TRBV12-3 or TRBV12-4 and TRBJ1-1; D unresolved. Trimming shortened V by 4 bases and J by 0 bases, and 12 bases separated the two germline ends. This CDR3 has 15 amino acids. The CDR3 DNA reads as TGTGCCAGCAGTTCGACATCCCGTCTGAACACTGAAGCTTTCTTT. Amino acid sequence: CASSSTSRLNTEAFF.

The gene calls are TRBV19 and TRBJ1-6; no firm D call. Trimming stripped 0 bases from V and 8 bases from J, with 11 bases between. The CDR3 has 15 residues. Germline V gene lookup returns CDR1 LNHDA and CDR2 SQIVND (reference sequence). The CDR3 nucleotides are TGTGCCAGTAGTATAGAAGACGGGATGGATTCACCCCTCCACTTT. This codes for CASSIEDGMDSPLHF. The whole variable domain, filled in from reference TRBV19 and TRBJ1-6, reads DGGITQSPKYLFRKEGQNVTLSCEQNLNHDAMYWYRQDPGQGLRLIYYSQIVNDFQKGDIAEGYSVSREKKESFPLTVTSAQKNPTAFYLCASSIEDGMDSPLHFGNGTRLTVT.

At least ten counts were recorded for this clonotype. The rearrangement links TRBV12-5 to TRBJ2-1; perhaps TRBD2 as D (8 bases). The germline V and J ends were trimmed by 2 bases and 8 bases, with 28 bases remaining between them. This CDR3 is 19 amino acids long. The germline CDR1 and CDR2 sequences are LGHNT and FRNRAP. CDR3 coding DNA: TGTGCTAGTGGTTTGTCCCGTCGCGGGGGGTCCGGGACAGTCCATGAGCAGTTCTTC. Residues: CASGLSRRGGSGTVHEQFF.

The sample holds a few counts of this clonotype. V is TRBV14 and J is TRBJ2-7; maybe TRBD1 (6 bases). Looked up from germline, CDR1 is SGHDN and CDR2 is FVKESK. The germline V and J ends were trimmed by 3 bases and 4 bases, with 16 bases remaining between them. The CDR3 runs 15 residues. The CDR3 DNA follows: TGTGCCAGCAGCCATCTGCGGCAGGGGCCATACGAGCAGTACTTC. It specifies CASSHLRQGPYEQYF. The whole variable domain, filled in from reference TRBV14 and TRBJ2-7, reads EAGVTQFPSHSVIEKGQTVTLRCDPISGHDNLYWYRRVMGKEIKFLLHFVKESKQDESGMPNNRFLAERTGGTYSTLKVQPAELEDSGVYFCASSHLRQGPYEQYFGPGTRLTVT.

Many counts were recorded for this clonotype. The chain employs TRBV20-1 and TRBJ2-1; TRBD2 might be the D (6 bases). Trimming took off 4 bases at V and 1 base at J, with 14 bases between the two ends. This CDR3 has 15 amino acids. Per germline, CDR1 DFQATT and CDR2 SNEGSKA (reference sequence). DNA for the CDR3: TGCAGTGCTAAGGAGGGGCTTCTGTCCTACAATGAGCAGTTCTTC. Its protein product is CSAKEGLLSYNEQFF.

V and J are TRBV11-2 and TRBJ2-7, with 10 bases lining up with TRBD2. Germline V gives CDR1 SGHAT, CDR2 FQNNGV. V shed 1 base and J 3 bases; nucleotides not matched to a gene: 6. This CDR3 has 16 residues. This CDR3 is CASSLGLAGVNYEQYF. The CDR3 nucleotides are TGTGCCAGCAGCTTAGGTCTAGCGGGAGTCAACTACGAGCAGTACTTC.

This clonotype was observed many times. V is TRBV5-1 and J is TRBJ1-5; the match to TRBD1 covers 7 bases. The CDR3 has 16 residues. CDR1 and CDR2 from the germline V gene are SGHRS and YFSETQ. J lost 3 bases, V lost 0 bases, and 6 bases had no gene match. CDR3 region: CASSLGTGEDNQPQHF. The CDR3 DNA sequence: TGCGCCAGCAGCTTGGGGACAGGTGAGGACAATCAGCCCCAGCATTTT.

This clonotype was observed at least ten times. This sequence joins TRBV7-9 and TRBJ2-5; D remains ambiguous. The V gene's germline CDR1 is SEHNR and CDR2 FQNEAQ (reference sequence). This CDR3 has 13 amino acids. The V end was cut by 2 bases, the J end by 3 bases, with 7 bases between. The chain's CDR3 is CASSLYGEETQYF. The CDR3 nucleotides are TGTGCCAGCAGCTTATACGGAGAAGAGACCCAGTACTTC.

This clonotype has more than one count but fewer than ten. The V gene is TRBV12-3 or TRBV12-4, the J gene TRBJ2-1; 9 bases are a match to TRBD1. V was clipped by 5 bases and J by 8 bases; unmatched bases: 7. The CDR3 is 14 amino acids. CDR3 nucleotides: TGTGCCAGCAGTCCTACAGGGGGCGCCTATGAGCAGTTCTTC. It yields the protein CASSPTGGAYEQFF.

Details on this clonotype: A clone one base away is much larger, so this may be a read error. The V gene is TRBV20-1, the J gene TRBJ2-7; 8 bases match TRBD1. The CDR3 extends over 14 amino acids. The V gene's germline CDR1 is DFQATT and CDR2 SNEGSKA (reference sequence). The CDR3 region has the DNA TGCAGTGCTAGAGATGAGGGACAGGCCTACGGGCAGTACTTC. Translated, it gives CSARDEGQAYGQYF.

This clonotype was recorded many times. The chain employs TRBV28 and TRBJ2-1, with TRBD2 matching 15 bases. The CDR3 has 15 amino acids. Germline V gene data show CDR1 as MDHEN and CDR2 as SYDVKM. J gave up 7 bases and V 6 bases, and 4 bases lay outside the gene matches. The CDR3 is CASRSGTSGRNEQFF. CDR3 DNA: TGTGCCAGCAGATCGGGGACTAGCGGGAGGAATGAGCAGTTCTTC.

The rearrangement uses TRBV30 and TRBJ1-6; D perhaps matches TRBD1 (5 bases). The CDR3 has 15 residues. Germline V gene sequence: CDR1 GTSNPN, CDR2 SVGIG (reference sequence). Trimming removed 3 bases from V and 7 bases from J, with 16 bases in between. The CDR3 coding sequence is TGTGCCTGGAGGCTCTTCGTGGGGGAGAATTCACCCCTCCACTTT. Translated, it gives CAWRLFVGENSPLHF.

The chain combines TRBV12-3 or TRBV12-4 with TRBJ2-2; D gene ambiguous. CDR3 length: 12 amino acids. The V and J ends lost 8 bases and 7 bases respectively, with 11 bases between them. CDR3 loop: CASGPYGGELFF. CDR3 sequence (DNA): TGTGCCAGCGGACCCTATGGCGGGGAGCTGTTTTTT.

This clonotype has a count of ten or more. The chain joins TRBV6-1 to TRBJ1-5; a weak D match, TRBD1 (5 bases). V gave up 6 bases and J gave up 1 base, with 13 bases separating them. CDR3 size: 15 residues. The germline V gene has CDR1 MNHNS and CDR2 SASEGT. This CDR3 reads CASSNMRGSNQPQHF. CDR3 in DNA: TGTGCCAGCAGCAACATGCGGGGGAGCAATCAGCCCCAGCATTTT.

The chain is built from TRBV14 and TRBJ1-2; possible D gene TRBD1, 6 bases. Trimming removed 0 bases at V and 2 bases at J, with 7 bases between. Germline V CDR1 and CDR2: SGHDN, FVKESK. The CDR3 has 14 amino acids. The CDR3 sequence is CASSQDRGNYGYTF. The DNA of the CDR3 is TGTGCCAGCAGCCAAGACAGGGGAAACTATGGCTACACCTTC.

As DNA, the CDR3 is TGTGCCAGCAGGTCCCCGGGACAGGGGAATTCACCCCTCCACTTT. This translates into CASRSPGQGNSPLHF. The chain couples TRBV28 to TRBJ1-6, with 10 bases aligning to TRBD1. Germline V lookup: CDR1 MDHEN, CDR2 SYDVKM. V lost 6 bases and J lost 7; bases outside the gene matches: 6. This CDR3 is built from 15 residues.

This clonotype was counted only a few times. A much larger clone lies a single base off, so this may be a read error. The chain has TRBV2 and TRBJ2-1, with a weak D call TRBD1 (6 bases). V lost 1 base, J lost 8 bases, and 15 bases lay in between. The CDR3 extends over 15 amino acids. CDR1 and CDR2 from the germline V gene are SNHLY and FYNNEI. The DNA for the CDR3 is TGTGCCAGCAGTGAAGTCCCCCTAGCAGGGGATGAGCAGTTCTTC. It encodes CASSEVPLAGDEQFF.

In this sample, this clonotype turned up many times. The chain employs TRBV6-2 or TRBV6-3 and TRBJ2-7; possible D gene TRBD2, 6 bases. The CDR3 has 16 residues. Trimming left V 0 bases short and J 0 bases short, with 12 bases between. Germline CDR1 is MNHEY and CDR2 is SVGEGT. This CDR3 is CASSYSGGTISYEQYF. As DNA, the CDR3 is TGTGCCAGCAGTTACTCGGGGGGAACCATCTCCTACGAGCAGTACTTC.

This clonotype was detected ten times or more. The rearrangement joins TRBV20-1 to TRBJ2-3; D remains ambiguous. This CDR3 has 14 residues. Deletions cut 2 bases from V and 0 bases from J, with 9 bases between. Per germline, CDR1 DFQATT and CDR2 SNEGSKA (reference sequence). The CDR3 loop reads CSARRTRSTDTQYF. CDR3 nucleotides: TGCAGTGCTAGACGTACCCGCAGCACAGATACGCAGTATTTT.

The gene calls are TRBV6-1 and TRBJ1-2; D is unclear. V lost 3 bases to trimming and J lost 4 bases, with 6 bases between them. The CDR3 sequence is 12 residues long. Germline CDR1 and CDR2: MNHNS and SASEGT. CDR3 DNA sequence: TGTGCCAGCAGTGAGCGGCTCTATGGCTACACCTTC. The encoded protein is CASSERLYGYTF.

Concerning this clonotype: Given a much more abundant clone one base away, this may be a read error. This rearrangement joins TRBV12-3 or TRBV12-4 to TRBJ1-1; the D is unclear. V lost 3 bases to trimming and J lost 6 bases, with 14 bases between them. The CDR3 runs to 14 residues. For the CDR3, the DNA is TGTGCCAGCAGTTTTTCAGTGGTGGAGGCTGAAGCTTTCTTT. The encoded protein is CASSFSVVEAEAFF.

The rearrangement links TRBV30 to TRBJ1-1; D perhaps matches TRBD1 (6 bases). Germline V gene lookup returns CDR1 GTSNPN and CDR2 SVGIG (reference sequence). CDR3 length: 11 residues. V dropped 8 bases and J dropped 7 bases, with 14 bases sitting between them. The CDR3 region has the DNA TGTGCCCAAGGGGGGGCTGGTGAAGCTTTCTTT. It yields the protein CAQGGAGEAFF.

This clonotype was counted ten times or more. The J gene is TRBJ2-7, the V gene TRBV27; D possibly uses TRBD1 or TRBD2 (5 bases each). The CDR3 totals 13 residues. CDR1 is MNHEY, CDR2 SMNVEV, per germline (reference sequence). V lost 0 bases, J lost 5 bases, and 8 bases lay in between. The DNA for the CDR3 is TGTGCCAGCAGTTTATCTGGGACCCACGAGCAGTACTTC. Translating gives CASSLSGTHEQYF.

Many counts were recorded for this clonotype. The genes are TRBV30 and TRBJ2-7; D tentatively fits TRBD1 or TRBD2 (5 bases each). V was clipped by 5 bases and J by 6 bases, with 17 bases between them. The CDR3 runs 13 residues. The germline V gene encodes CDR1 GTSNPN and CDR2 SVGIG (reference sequence). The CDR3 is CAWAWTGLPEQYF. The CDR3 coding sequence is TGTGCCTGGGCCTGGACGGGGCTCCCCGAGCAGTACTTC.

With regard to this clonotype: Germline and junction disagree at one end, which may indicate a read error. The chain employs TRBV6-1 and TRBJ2-1, with 10 bases fitting TRBD2. There are 16 residues in the CDR3. Germline CDR1 MNHNS, CDR2 SASEGT. CDR3 amino acids: CASSKALAGVNNEQFF. The CDR3, as DNA: TGTGCCAGCAGTAAAGCGCTAGCGGGAGTTAACAATGAGCAGTTCTTC.

This clonotype was observed a few times. A read error may explain this, as a much larger clone is one base away. The chain joins TRBV20-1 to TRBJ1-5; D is undetermined. Germline-derived CDR1 and CDR2 are DFQATT and SNEGSKA (reference sequence). The ends were cut back, 7 bases at V and 6 bases at J, with 16 bases in the middle. This CDR3 is built from 13 residues. The chain's CDR3 is CSGAKALGQPQHF. In DNA, the CDR3 is TGCAGTGGGGCGAAAGCCCTTGGTCAGCCCCAGCATTTT.